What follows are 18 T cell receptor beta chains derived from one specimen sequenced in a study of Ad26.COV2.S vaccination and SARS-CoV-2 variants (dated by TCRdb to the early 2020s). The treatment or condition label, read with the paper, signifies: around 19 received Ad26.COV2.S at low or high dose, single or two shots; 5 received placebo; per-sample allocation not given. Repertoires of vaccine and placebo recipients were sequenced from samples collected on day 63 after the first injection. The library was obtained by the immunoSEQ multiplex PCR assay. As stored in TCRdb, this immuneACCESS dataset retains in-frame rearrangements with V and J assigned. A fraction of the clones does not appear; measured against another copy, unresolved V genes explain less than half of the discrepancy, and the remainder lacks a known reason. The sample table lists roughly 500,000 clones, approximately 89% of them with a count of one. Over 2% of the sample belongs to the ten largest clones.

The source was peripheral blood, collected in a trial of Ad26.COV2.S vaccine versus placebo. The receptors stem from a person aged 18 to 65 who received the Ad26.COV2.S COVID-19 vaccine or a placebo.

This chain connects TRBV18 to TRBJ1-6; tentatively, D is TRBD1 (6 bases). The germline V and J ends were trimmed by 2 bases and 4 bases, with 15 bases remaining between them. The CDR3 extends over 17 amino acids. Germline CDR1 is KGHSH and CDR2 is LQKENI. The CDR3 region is CASSPGGARNYNSPLHF. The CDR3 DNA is TGTGCCAGCTCACCAGGGGGGGCGAGAAATTATAATTCACCCCTCCACTTT.

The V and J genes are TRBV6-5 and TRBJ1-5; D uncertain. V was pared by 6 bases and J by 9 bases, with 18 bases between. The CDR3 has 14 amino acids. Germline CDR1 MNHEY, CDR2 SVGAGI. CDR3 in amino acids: CASRASGRVGPQHF. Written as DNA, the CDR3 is TGTGCCAGCAGGGCCTCGGGGAGGGTGGGGCCCCAGCATTTT.

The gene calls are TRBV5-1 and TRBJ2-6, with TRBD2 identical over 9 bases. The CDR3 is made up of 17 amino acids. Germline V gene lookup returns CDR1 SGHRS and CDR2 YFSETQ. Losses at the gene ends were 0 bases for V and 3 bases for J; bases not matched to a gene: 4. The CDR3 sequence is CASSLGGRAGGANVLTF. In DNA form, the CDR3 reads TGCGCCAGCAGCTTGGGCGGGAGGGCCGGTGGGGCCAACGTCCTGACTTTC.

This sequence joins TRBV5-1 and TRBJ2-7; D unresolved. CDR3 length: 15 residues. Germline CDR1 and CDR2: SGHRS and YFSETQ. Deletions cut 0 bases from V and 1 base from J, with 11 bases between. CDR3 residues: CASSLGSSSSYEQYF. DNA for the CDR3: TGCGCCAGCAGCTTGGGAAGCTCGTCTTCCTACGAGCAGTACTTC.

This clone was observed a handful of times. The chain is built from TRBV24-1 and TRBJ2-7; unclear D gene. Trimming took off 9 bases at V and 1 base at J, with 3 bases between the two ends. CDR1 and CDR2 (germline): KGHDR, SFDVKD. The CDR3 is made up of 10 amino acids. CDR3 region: CATSSYEQYV. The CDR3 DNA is TGTGCCACCTCATCCTACGAGCAGTACGTC.

CDR3 loop: CASSLGSGELFF. In DNA, the CDR3 is TGTGCCAGCAGCTTAGGGTCCGGGGAGCTGTTTTTT. The chain recombines TRBV11-2 with TRBJ2-2; the D is unclear. The CDR3 sequence is 12 residues long. Germline V gives CDR1 SGHAT, CDR2 FQNNGV. The V end was cut by 1 base, the J end by 6 bases, with 3 bases between.

CDR3 sequence reads: CASSLSGAYEQYV. CDR3 nucleotides: TGTGCCAGCAGTTTAAGCGGGGCCTACGAGCAGTACGTC. J is TRBJ2-7 and V is TRBV12-3 or TRBV12-4; 7 bases align to TRBD2. J lost 2 bases, V lost 2 bases, and 0 bases had no gene match. The CDR3 runs 13 residues.

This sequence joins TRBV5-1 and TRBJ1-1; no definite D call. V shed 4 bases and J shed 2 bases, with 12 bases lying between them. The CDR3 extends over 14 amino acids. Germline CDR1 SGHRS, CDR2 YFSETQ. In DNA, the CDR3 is TGCGCCAGCAGCCATCAGACGGGAAACACTGAAGCTTTCTTT. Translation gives CASSHQTGNTEAFF.

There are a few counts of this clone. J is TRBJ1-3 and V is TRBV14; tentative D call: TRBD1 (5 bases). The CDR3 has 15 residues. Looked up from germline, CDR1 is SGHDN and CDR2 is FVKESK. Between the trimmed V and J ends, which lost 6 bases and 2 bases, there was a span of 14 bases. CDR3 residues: CASSRHGGAGNTIYF. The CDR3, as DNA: TGTGCCAGCAGTCGACACGGAGGGGCTGGAAACACCATATATTTT.

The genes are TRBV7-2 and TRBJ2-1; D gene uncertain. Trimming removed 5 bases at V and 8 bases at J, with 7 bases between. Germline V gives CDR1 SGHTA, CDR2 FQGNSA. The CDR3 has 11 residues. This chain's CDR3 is CASSLTHEQFF. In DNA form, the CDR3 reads TGTGCCAGCAGCCTTACACATGAGCAGTTCTTC.

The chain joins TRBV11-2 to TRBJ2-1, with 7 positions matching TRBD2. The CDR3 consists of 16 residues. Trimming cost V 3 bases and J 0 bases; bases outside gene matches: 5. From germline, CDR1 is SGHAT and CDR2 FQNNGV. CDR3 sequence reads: CASSLPRGSSYNEQFF. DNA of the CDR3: TGTGCCAGCAGCTTGCCCCGCGGGAGCTCCTACAATGAGCAGTTCTTC.

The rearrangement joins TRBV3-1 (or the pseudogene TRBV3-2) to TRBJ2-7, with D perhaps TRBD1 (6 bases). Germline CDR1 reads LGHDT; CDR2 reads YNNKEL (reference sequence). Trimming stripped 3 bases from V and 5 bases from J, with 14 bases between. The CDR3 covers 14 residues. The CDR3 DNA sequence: TGTGCCAGCAGCCACTCCGGACAGACTGACGAGCAGTACTTC. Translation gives CASSHSGQTDEQYF.

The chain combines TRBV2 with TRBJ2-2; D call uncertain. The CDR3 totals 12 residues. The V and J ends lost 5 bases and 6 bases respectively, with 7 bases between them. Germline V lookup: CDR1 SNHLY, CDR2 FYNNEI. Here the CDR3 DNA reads TGTGCCAGCAGTCCAACCTCCGGGGAGCTGTTTTTT. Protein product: CASSPTSGELFF.

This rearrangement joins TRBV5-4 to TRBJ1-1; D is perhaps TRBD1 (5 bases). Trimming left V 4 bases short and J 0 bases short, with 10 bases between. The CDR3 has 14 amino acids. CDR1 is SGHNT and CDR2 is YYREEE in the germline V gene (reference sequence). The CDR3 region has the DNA TGTGCCAGCAGCCCAGTAGGGGTGAACACTGAAGCTTTCTTT. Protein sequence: CASSPVGVNTEAFF.

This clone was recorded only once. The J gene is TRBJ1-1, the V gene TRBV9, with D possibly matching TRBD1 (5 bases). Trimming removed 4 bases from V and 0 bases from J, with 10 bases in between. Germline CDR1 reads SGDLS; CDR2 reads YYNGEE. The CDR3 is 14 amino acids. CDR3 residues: CASSLLGLNTEAFF. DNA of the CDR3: TGTGCCAGCAGCCTGCTGGGGCTGAACACTGAAGCTTTCTTT.

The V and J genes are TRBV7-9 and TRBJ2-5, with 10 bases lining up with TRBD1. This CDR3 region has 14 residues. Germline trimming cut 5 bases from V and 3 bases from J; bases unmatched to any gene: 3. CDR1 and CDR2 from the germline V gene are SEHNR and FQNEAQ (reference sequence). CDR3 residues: CASSPDRGKETQYF. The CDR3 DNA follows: TGTGCCAGCAGCCCGGACAGGGGGAAAGAGACCCAGTACTTC.

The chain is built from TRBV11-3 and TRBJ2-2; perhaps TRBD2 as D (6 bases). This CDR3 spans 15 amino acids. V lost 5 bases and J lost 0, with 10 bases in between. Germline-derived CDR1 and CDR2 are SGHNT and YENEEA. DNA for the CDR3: TGTGCCAGCAGCCCTCTAGCGTCGAACACCGGGGAGCTGTTTTTT. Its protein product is CASSPLASNTGELFF.

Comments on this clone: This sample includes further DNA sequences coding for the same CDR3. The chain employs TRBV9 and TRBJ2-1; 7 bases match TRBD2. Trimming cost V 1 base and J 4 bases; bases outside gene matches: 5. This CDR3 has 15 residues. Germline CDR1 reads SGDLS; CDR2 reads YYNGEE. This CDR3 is CASSVSGVSYNEQFF. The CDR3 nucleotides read TGTGCCAGCAGCGTAAGCGGGGTGAGTTACAATGAGCAGTTCTTC.